Following are 2 T cell receptor beta chains from one sample sequenced in a study of cytomegalovirus exposure and HLA in healthy donors. The study ran its PCR with 60 Vbeta and 13 Jbeta primers. Clones were sequenced by immunoSEQ multiplex PCR, and TCRdb holds only the in-frame ones, with some missing. The table lists roughly 92,000 clones, roughly 80% of them singletons. Sequences were obtained from PBMCs. The receptors were sampled from a man aged 50-59 years in good health and CMV-seropositive.

J is TRBJ2-1 and V is TRBV5-4; 9 bases are a match to TRBD2. Germline CDR1 SGHNT, CDR2 YYREEE (reference sequence). The CDR3 consists of 15 residues. J was trimmed by 9 bases and V by 4 bases; bases with no gene match: 11. CDR3: CASSLGASGIAEQFF. CDR3 bases: TGTGCCAGCAGCCTGGGGGCTAGCGGGATAGCTGAGCAGTTCTTC.

This clone was observed a single time. The chain carries TRBV30 and TRBJ2-5; D might be TRBD2 (5 bases). V dropped 2 bases and J dropped 7 bases, with 14 bases sitting between them. CDR3 size: 13 residues. Looked up from germline, CDR1 is GTSNPN and CDR2 is SVGIG (reference sequence). The CDR3 DNA reads as TGTGCCTGGAGTCCCCTAGACGCGGGGACCCAGTACTTC. Residues: CAWSPLDAGTQYF.